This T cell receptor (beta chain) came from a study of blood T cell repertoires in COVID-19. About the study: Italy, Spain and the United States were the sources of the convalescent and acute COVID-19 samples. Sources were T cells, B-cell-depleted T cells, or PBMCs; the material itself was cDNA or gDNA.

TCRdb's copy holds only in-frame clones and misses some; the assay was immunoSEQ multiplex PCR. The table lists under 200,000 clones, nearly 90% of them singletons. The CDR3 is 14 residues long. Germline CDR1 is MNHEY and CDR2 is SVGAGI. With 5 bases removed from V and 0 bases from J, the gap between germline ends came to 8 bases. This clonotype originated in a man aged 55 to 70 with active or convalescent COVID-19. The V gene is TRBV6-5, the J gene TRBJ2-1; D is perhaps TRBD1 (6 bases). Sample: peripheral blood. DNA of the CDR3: TGTGCCAGCAGTACGGACAGCTCCTACAATGAGCAGTTCTTC. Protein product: CASSTDSSYNEQFF.